A single sample gave rise to the 29 T cell receptor beta chains below, sequenced in a study of cytomegalovirus exposure and HLA in healthy donors. This PCR relied on a set of 60 Vbeta primers and 13 Jbeta primers. The method was immunoSEQ multiplex PCR; TCRdb's version includes in-frame clones alone and lacks a portion of them. The sample records over 90,000 clones, around 81% being singletons. Sequencing was performed on PBMCs. Receptors originate from a man aged 35 to 55 in good health and CMV-seropositive.

This sequence joins TRBV27 and TRBJ1-1, with 7 positions matching TRBD1. The ends lost 4 bases at V and 1 base at J; junction bases unmatched: 3. Germline V gene data show CDR1 as MNHEY and CDR2 as SMNVEV (reference sequence). The CDR3 extends over 14 amino acids. The chain's CDR3 is CASSSRQGNTEAFF. CDR3 DNA: TGTGCCAGCAGTTCCAGACAGGGGAACACTGAAGCTTTCTTT.

The CDR3 here is CASSYSQGEGYTEAFF. CDR3 DNA sequence: TGTGCCAGCAGTTACTCACAGGGTGAGGGATACACTGAAGCTTTCTTT. The genes are TRBV6-5 and TRBJ1-1, with D tentatively TRBD1 (6 bases). V was cut by 0 bases and J by 3 bases, with 14 bases left in between. This CDR3 spans 16 amino acids. Germline lookup yields CDR1 MNHEY and CDR2 SVGAGI.

The V and J genes are TRBV7-2 and TRBJ2-2; 9 bases map to TRBD2. This CDR3 has 16 residues. Trimming at V came to 5 bases and at J to 5 bases, leaving 9 bases not matched to a gene. The germline V gene encodes CDR1 SGHTA and CDR2 FQGNSA. In DNA, the CDR3 is TGTGCCAGCAGCCACCTTCTGCGGGGGGGGACCGGGGAGCTGTTTTTT. Translation: CASSHLLRGGTGELFF.

The chain is built from TRBV6-5 and TRBJ1-2, with D possibly TRBD1 on 5 matching bases. V gave up 4 bases and J gave up 8 bases, with 14 bases separating them. Germline V gene lookup returns CDR1 MNHEY and CDR2 SVGAGI. This CDR3 contains 13 residues. The DNA of the CDR3 is TGTGCCAGCAGTTCCGGGACTCCGGGAGGCTACACCTTC. As protein: CASSSGTPGGYTF.

The chain links TRBV19 to TRBJ2-7, with no clear D. Between the trimmed V and J ends, which lost 5 bases and 0 bases, there was a span of 14 bases. The CDR3 loop spans 15 amino acids. CDR1 is LNHDA, CDR2 SQIVND, per germline (reference sequence). Written as DNA, the CDR3 is TGTGCCAGTAGTGGGTCCCGGGTGGGCTCCTACGAGCAGTACTTC. Its translation: CASSGSRVGSYEQYF.

The rearrangement joins TRBV23-1 to TRBJ1-3, with TRBD1 identical over 7 bases. TRBV23-1 has ORF status, its function being uncertain. The J segment lost 0 bases and the V segment lost 5 bases, leaving 10 bases of the junction unmatched. The CDR3 extends over 17 amino acids. Here the CDR3 DNA reads TGCGCCAGCAGTGATTGGACAGGCCATTACTCTGGAAACACCATATATTTT. Translating gives CASSDWTGHYSGNTIYF.

The rearrangement uses TRBV5-1 and TRBJ2-6, with D maybe TRBD1 (7 bases). Germline V gene data show CDR1 as SGHRS and CDR2 as YFSETQ. The length of the CDR3 is 19 residues. The V end was cut by 0 bases, the J end by 0 bases, with 16 bases between. The CDR3: CASSLGVGGGGSGANVLTF. Written as DNA, the CDR3 is TGCGCCAGCAGCTTGGGTGTCGGAGGGGGCGGCTCTGGGGCCAACGTCCTGACTTTC.

The chain uses TRBV5-5 and TRBJ1-4; 8 bases are a match to TRBD1. V trimming: 3 bases; J trimming: 0 bases; junction bases outside the gene matches: 4. Germline V CDR1 and CDR2: SGHKS, YYEKEE (reference sequence). The CDR3 runs 16 residues. CDR3 residues: CASSSDRGATNEKLFF. CDR3 nucleotides: TGTGCCAGCAGCTCCGACAGGGGTGCAACTAATGAAAAACTGTTTTTT.

This chain links TRBV29-1 with TRBJ2-2, with D hard to call. Trimming stripped 0 bases from V and 4 bases from J, with 15 bases between. The CDR3 consists of 16 residues. CDR1 and CDR2 (germline): SQVTM, ANQGSEA. CDR3 in amino acids: CSVEDRGRLGTGELFF. Here the CDR3 DNA reads TGCAGCGTTGAAGATCGCGGTCGACTGGGCACCGGGGAGCTGTTTTTT.

This clone has just a few counts. V gene TRBV28 combines with J gene TRBJ2-7; D might be TRBD1 (5 bases). This CDR3 is 16 amino acids long. Trimming left V 0 bases short and J 0 bases short, with 12 bases between. Per germline, CDR1 MDHEN and CDR2 SYDVKM. The CDR3 loop reads CASSLWGQGYSYEQYF. In DNA form, the CDR3 reads TGTGCCAGCAGTTTATGGGGCCAGGGTTACTCCTACGAGCAGTACTTC.

This clone was detected only once. V and J are TRBV7-8 and TRBJ2-1; 7 positions agree with TRBD2. V was clipped by 2 bases and J by 16 bases; unmatched bases: 11. The CDR3 is made up of 13 amino acids. Germline V gene data show CDR1 as SGHVS and CDR2 as FQNEAQ. The CDR3 nucleotides read TGTGCCAGCAGCTTACCTAAGCGGGACTCGTTATTCTTC. Translated, it gives CASSLPKRDSLFF.

This rearrangement joins TRBV7-7 to TRBJ2-7; 7 bases align to TRBD1. The CDR3 runs to 16 residues. In germline, CDR1 is SSHAT, CDR2 FNYEAQ (reference sequence). The CDR3, as DNA: TGTACAACCGACAGGGCCCTTTCAAAGAGTCCCTACGAGCAGTACTTC. It codes for CTTDRALSKSPYEQYF.

The rearrangement uses TRBV7-3 and TRBJ2-1, with D possibly matching TRBD2 (5 bases). The germline gives CDR1 SGHTA, CDR2 FQGTGA. The CDR3 totals 15 residues. Between the trimmed V and J ends, which lost 1 base and 0 bases, there was a span of 7 bases. CDR3 region: CASSLSSDSYNEQFF. The CDR3, as DNA: TGTGCCAGCAGCTTAAGTAGCGACTCCTACAATGAGCAGTTCTTC.

There are many counts of this clone. This chain links TRBV5-6 with TRBJ2-7; 10 nucleotides match TRBD2. From germline, CDR1 is SGHDT and CDR2 YYEEEE. The CDR3 extends over 15 amino acids. V lost 1 base to trimming and J lost 4 bases; unmatched junction nucleotides: 5. DNA for the CDR3: TGTGCCAGCAGCTTGTTAGCTAGCGGGAGTTACGAGCAGTACTTC. Protein: CASSLLASGSYEQYF.

The chain couples TRBV15 to TRBJ1-4; D gene uncertain. V shed 0 bases and J shed 7 bases, with 15 bases lying between them. The CDR3 is 16 amino acids. CDR1 and CDR2 from the germline V gene are LNHNV and YYDKDF (reference sequence). The CDR3 sequence is CATSREGGLPLEKLFF. The CDR3, as DNA: TGTGCCACCAGCAGAGAGGGCGGGTTACCTCTTGAAAAACTGTTTTTT.

The V and J genes are TRBV4-2 and TRBJ2-7, with 10 bases aligning to TRBD2. CDR1 and CDR2 from the germline V gene are LGHNA and YNFKEQ. This CDR3 is 16 amino acids long. V shed 4 bases, J shed 0 bases, and the junction held 6 bases outside the gene matches. This CDR3 is CASSRLSGGNSYEQYF. CDR3 nucleotides: TGTGCCAGCAGCCGACTTAGCGGGGGGAACTCCTACGAGCAGTACTTC.

This chain joins TRBV6-6 and TRBJ1-1, with D unresolved. The CDR3 totals 14 residues. From germline, CDR1 is MNHNY and CDR2 SVGAGI (reference sequence). The V end lost 7 bases, the J end lost 4 bases, and 16 bases lay between the germline ends. The DNA for the CDR3 is TGTGCCAGCACCAGAGGGAGCTTGGGCACTGAAGCTTTCTTT. It encodes CASTRGSLGTEAFF.

The chain links TRBV4-2 to TRBJ1-2; 8 bases are a match to TRBD1. V was pared by 2 bases and J by 1 base, with 3 bases of the junction left unmatched. The CDR3 consists of 15 residues. The germline gives CDR1 LGHNA, CDR2 YNFKEQ. Written as DNA, the CDR3 is TGTGCCAGCAGCCAACTGGGACAGGATAACTATGGCTACACCTTC. Translated: CASSQLGQDNYGYTF.

The gene calls are TRBV5-1 and TRBJ1-1; TRBD1 agrees at 7 bases. The CDR3 has 12 residues. CDR1 and CDR2 (germline): SGHRS, YFSETQ. Trimming took 3 bases from V and 7 from J; bases not matched to a gene: 3. CDR3 loop: CASSSGQSEAFF. The CDR3 DNA reads as TGCGCCAGCAGCTCGGGACAGAGTGAAGCTTTCTTT.

The V call is TRBV4-2, the J call TRBJ1-1, with a weak D call TRBD1 (6 bases). Germline V lookup: CDR1 LGHNA, CDR2 YNFKEQ. The CDR3 loop spans 15 amino acids. V was pared by 4 bases and J by 1 base, with 13 bases between. This chain's CDR3 is CASSLDGQRNTEAFF. In nucleotides, the CDR3 is TGTGCCAGCAGCCTTGACGGACAGAGGAACACTGAAGCTTTCTTT.

The chain couples TRBV10-3 to TRBJ2-5, with TRBD1 matching 10 bases. The assigned J gene may be wrong: the sequence end matches TRBJ2-7 better. The CDR3 extends over 14 amino acids. CDR1 is ENHRY and CDR2 is SYGVKD in the germline V gene. CDR3 bases: TGTGCCAGTTACACGGGACAGGGGACCTACGAGCAGTACTTC. Protein: CASYTGQGTYEQYF.

The V gene is TRBV5-4, the J gene TRBJ2-1, with 8 bases matching TRBD1. V lost 0 bases and J lost 2; bases outside the gene matches: 1. The CDR3 is 15 residues long. Germline assignment: CDR1 SGHNT and CDR2 YYREEE (reference sequence). This CDR3 reads CASSLDRGTYNEQFF. In DNA, the CDR3 is TGTGCCAGCAGCTTGGACAGGGGGACCTACAATGAGCAGTTCTTC.

This clone was detected only a few times. The chain employs TRBV27 and TRBJ1-5, with D perhaps matching TRBD1 (6 bases). The CDR3 covers 18 residues. Trimming took off 8 bases at V and 0 bases at J, with 23 bases between the two ends. The germline CDR1 and CDR2 sequences are MNHEY and SMNVEV (reference sequence). The CDR3, as DNA: TGTGCCAGCCGGCGACAGGCCGGGTTCGCTTTTAGCAATCAGCCCCAGCATTTT. This codes for CASRRQAGFAFSNQPQHF.

The chain is built from TRBV9 and TRBJ2-3, with D tentatively TRBD2 (5 bases). Looked up from germline, CDR1 is SGDLS and CDR2 is YYNGEE. V lost 4 bases and J 0 bases, leaving 15 bases between the germline ends. The CDR3 loop spans 16 amino acids. CDR3 coding DNA: TGTGCCAGCAGCCCCCGAGTTAGCGCGAGCACAGATACGCAGTATTTT. The encoded protein is CASSPRVSASTDTQYF.

The chain is built from TRBV30 and TRBJ1-2; weak D call: TRBD1 (6 bases). The CDR3 consists of 16 residues. V was trimmed by 0 bases and J by 3 bases, leaving 17 bases between them. Per germline, CDR1 GTSNPN and CDR2 SVGIG (reference sequence). CDR3 in amino acids: CAWSVRGGVPDYGYTF. Here the CDR3 DNA reads TGTGCCTGGAGTGTACGGGGGGGCGTCCCAGACTATGGCTACACCTTC.

This chain uses TRBV4-2 with TRBJ2-7; tentative D call: TRBD2 (6 bases). Germline lookup yields CDR1 LGHNA and CDR2 YNFKEQ. The CDR3 is made up of 14 amino acids. Trimming left V 0 bases short and J 3 bases short, with 9 bases between. The CDR3: CASSQDPGDYEQYF. The CDR3 coding sequence is TGTGCCAGCAGCCAAGATCCGGGGGACTACGAGCAGTACTTC.

On this clone itself: A read error may account for a junction end that differs from germline. The chain is built from TRBV7-9 and TRBJ2-7; 8 bases line up with TRBD1. This CDR3 contains 14 residues. Germline CDR1 is SEHNR and CDR2 is FQNEAQ (reference sequence). CDR3 DNA sequence: TGTTCCAGCAGCTTTCTAGACAGGGGAGGAGAGCAGTACTTC. Translation: CSSSFLDRGGEQYF. Looking up the rest from reference TRBV7-9 and TRBJ2-7 gives the full variable domain: DTGVSQNPRHKITKRGQNVTFRCDPISEHNRLYWYRQTLGQGPEFLTYFQNEAQLEKSRLLSDRFSAERPKGSFSTLEIQRTEQGDSAMYLCSSSFLDRGGEQYFGPGTRLTVT.

This chain connects TRBV5-4 to TRBJ2-7; 7 bases fit TRBD2. This CDR3 has 13 amino acids. With V trimmed by 4 bases and J by 8 bases, 9 bases remained unmatched. Germline values: CDR1 SGHNT, CDR2 YYREEE (reference sequence). The CDR3 loop is CASSNMTSQQQYF. The CDR3 DNA is TGTGCCAGCAGCAACATGACTAGCCAGCAGCAGTACTTC.

The genes are TRBV7-9 and TRBJ1-1; weak D call: TRBD1 (5 bases). This CDR3 has 15 residues. V lost 2 bases and J 3 bases, leaving 13 bases between the germline ends. Per the germline V gene, CDR1 is SEHNR and CDR2 is FQNEAQ (reference sequence). The CDR3 spells CASSLPLGTYTEAFF. The CDR3 DNA reads TGTGCCAGCAGCTTACCCCTCGGGACTTACACTGAAGCTTTCTTT.